This T cell receptor (beta chain) derives from a study of blood T cell repertoires in COVID-19. About the research overall: Researchers got acute and convalescent COVID-19 samples from the United States, Italy and Spain. T cells, B-cell-depleted T cells, or PBMCs supplied cDNA or gDNA.

Per the original data handling: Counts of nucleated cells, estimated from reference gene primer amplification, were obtained. The table came from immunoSEQ multiplex PCR; TCRdb's copy has only in-frame clones and leaves some out. V, J and clone size are those of that table, while D and trimming were read from the DNA. Here the sample spans a few hundred thousand clones, around 81% being singletons. In germline, CDR1 is MGHRA, CDR2 YSYEKL. Trimming pared 1 base from V and 2 bases from J, leaving 14 bases between. The CDR3 runs 16 residues. The sequence derives from a man aged 25-45 years with acute COVID-19. Material: PBMCs or T cells enriched from blood (not recorded which). V usage is TRBV4-1 and J usage is TRBJ1-1; TRBD1 might be the D (5 bases). Here the CDR3 reads CASSQVGRQRNTEAFF. In DNA, the CDR3 is TGCGCCAGCAGCCAAGTCGGGAGACAGAGAAACACTGAAGCTTTCTTT.